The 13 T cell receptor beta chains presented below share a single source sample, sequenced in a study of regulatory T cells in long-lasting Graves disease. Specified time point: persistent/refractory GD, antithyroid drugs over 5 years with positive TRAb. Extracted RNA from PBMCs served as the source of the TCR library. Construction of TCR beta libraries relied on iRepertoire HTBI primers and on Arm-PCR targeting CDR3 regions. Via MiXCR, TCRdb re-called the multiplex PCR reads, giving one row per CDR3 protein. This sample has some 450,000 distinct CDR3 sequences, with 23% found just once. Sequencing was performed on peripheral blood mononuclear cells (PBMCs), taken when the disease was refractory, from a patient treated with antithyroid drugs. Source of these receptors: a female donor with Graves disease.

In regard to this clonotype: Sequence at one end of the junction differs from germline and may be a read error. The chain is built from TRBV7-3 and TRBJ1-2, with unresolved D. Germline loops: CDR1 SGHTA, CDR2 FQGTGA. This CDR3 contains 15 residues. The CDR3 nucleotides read TGTGCCAGCAGTCCGAGAGGTGGTTTGGTCTATGGCCACACCTTC. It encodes CASSPRGGLVYGHTF.

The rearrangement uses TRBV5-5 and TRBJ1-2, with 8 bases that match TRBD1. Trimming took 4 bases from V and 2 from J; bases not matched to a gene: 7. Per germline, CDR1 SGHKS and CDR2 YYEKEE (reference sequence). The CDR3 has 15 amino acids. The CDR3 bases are TGTGCCAGCAGCCTTAGGACAGGGAACAACTATGGCTACACCTTC. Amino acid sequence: CASSLRTGNNYGYTF.

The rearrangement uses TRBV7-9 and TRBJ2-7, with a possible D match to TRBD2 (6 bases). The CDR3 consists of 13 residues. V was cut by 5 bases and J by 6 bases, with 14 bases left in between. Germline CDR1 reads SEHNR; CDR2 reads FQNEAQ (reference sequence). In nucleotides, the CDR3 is TGTGCCAGCAGCCCACACTCCGGGGGCGAGCAGTACTTC. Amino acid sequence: CASSPHSGGEQYF. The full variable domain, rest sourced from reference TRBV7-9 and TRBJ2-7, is DTGVSQNPRHKITKRGQNVTFRCDPISEHNRLYWYRQTLGQGPEFLTYFQNEAQLEKSRLLSDRFSAERPKGSFSTLEIQRTEQGDSAMYLCASSPHSGGEQYFGPGTRLTVT.

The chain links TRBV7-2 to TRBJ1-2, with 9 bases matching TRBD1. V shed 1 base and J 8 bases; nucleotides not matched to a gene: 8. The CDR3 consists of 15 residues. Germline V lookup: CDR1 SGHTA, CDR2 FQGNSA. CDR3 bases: TGTGCCAGCAGCTTAGGAAGCGGGACAGGGAAGGGCTACACCTTC. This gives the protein CASSLGSGTGKGYTF.

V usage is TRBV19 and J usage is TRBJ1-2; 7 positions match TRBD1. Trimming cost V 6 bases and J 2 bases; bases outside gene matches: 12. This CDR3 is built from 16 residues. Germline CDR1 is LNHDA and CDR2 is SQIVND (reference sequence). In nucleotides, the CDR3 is TGTGCCAGTAGCCGAAATAGGACAGGAGGGAACTATGGCTACACCTTC. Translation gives CASSRNRTGGNYGYTF.

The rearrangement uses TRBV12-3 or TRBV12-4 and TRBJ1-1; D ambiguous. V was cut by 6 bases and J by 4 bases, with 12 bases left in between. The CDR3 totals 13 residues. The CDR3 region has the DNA TGTGCCAGCAGGACTCAGGTTTTCACTGAAGCTTTCTTT. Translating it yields CASRTQVFTEAFF.

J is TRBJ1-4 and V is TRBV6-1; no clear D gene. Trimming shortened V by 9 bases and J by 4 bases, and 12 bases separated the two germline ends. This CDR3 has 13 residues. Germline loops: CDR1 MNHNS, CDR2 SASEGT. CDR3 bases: TGTGCCAGAGTCGAGCAGATTAATGAAAAACTGTTTTTT. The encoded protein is CARVEQINEKLFF.

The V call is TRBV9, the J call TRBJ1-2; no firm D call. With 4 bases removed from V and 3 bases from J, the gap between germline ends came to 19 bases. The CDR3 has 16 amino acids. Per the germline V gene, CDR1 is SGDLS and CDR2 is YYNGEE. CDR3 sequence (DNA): TGTGCCAGCAGCACCCCCTCGGGCGGAGGTTACTATGGCTACACCTTC. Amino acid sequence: CASSTPSGGGYYGYTF.

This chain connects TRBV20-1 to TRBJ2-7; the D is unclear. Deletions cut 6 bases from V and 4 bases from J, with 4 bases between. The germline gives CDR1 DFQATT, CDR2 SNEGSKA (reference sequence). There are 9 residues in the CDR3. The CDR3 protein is CSAGYEQYV. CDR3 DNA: TGCAGTGCCGGGTACGAGCAGTACGTC.

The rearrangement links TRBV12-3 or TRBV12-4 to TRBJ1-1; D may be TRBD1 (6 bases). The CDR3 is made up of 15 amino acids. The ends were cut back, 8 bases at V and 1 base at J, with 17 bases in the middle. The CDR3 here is CASGNRVSGNTEAFF. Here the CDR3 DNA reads TGTGCCAGCGGTAACAGGGTGTCGGGGAACACTGAAGCTTTCTTT.

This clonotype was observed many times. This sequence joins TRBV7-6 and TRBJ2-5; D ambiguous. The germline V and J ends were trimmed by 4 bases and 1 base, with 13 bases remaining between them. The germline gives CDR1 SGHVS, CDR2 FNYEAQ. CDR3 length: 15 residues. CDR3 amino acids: CASSSTTILQETQYF. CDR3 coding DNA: TGTGCCAGCAGCTCGACGACAATTCTCCAAGAGACCCAGTACTTC. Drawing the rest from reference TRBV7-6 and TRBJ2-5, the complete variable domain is GAGVSQSPRYKVTKRGQDVALRCDPISGHVSLYWYRQALGQGPEFLTYFNYEAQQDKSGLPNDRFSAERPEGSISTLTIQRTEQRDSAMYRCASSSTTILQETQYFGPGTRLLVL.

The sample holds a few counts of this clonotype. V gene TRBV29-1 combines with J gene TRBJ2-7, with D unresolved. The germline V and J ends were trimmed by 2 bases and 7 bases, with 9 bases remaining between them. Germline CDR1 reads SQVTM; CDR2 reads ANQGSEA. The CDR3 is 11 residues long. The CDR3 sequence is CSVEYIREQYF. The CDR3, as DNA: TGCAGCGTTGAATATATCCGGGAGCAGTACTTC.

DNA for the CDR3: TGTGCCAGCAACGAGGGGTCCGGGGAGCTGTTTTTT. Translated: CASNEGSGELFF. V gene TRBV28 combines with J gene TRBJ2-2; perhaps D is TRBD1 or TRBD2 (5 bases each). The ends were cut back, 7 bases at V and 6 bases at J, with 9 bases in the middle. CDR1 and CDR2 (germline): MDHEN, SYDVKM. The CDR3 has 12 amino acids.